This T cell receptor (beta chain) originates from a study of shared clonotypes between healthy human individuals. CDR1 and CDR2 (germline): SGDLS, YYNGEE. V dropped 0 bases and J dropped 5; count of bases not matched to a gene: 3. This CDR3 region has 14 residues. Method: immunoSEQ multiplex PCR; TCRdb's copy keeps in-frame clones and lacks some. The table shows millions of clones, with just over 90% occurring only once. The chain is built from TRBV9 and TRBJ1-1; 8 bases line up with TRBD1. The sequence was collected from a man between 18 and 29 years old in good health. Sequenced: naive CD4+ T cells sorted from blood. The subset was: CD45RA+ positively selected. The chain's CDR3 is CASSVDGQGTEAFF. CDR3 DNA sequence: TGTGCCAGCAGCGTAGATGGACAGGGAACTGAAGCTTTCTTT.